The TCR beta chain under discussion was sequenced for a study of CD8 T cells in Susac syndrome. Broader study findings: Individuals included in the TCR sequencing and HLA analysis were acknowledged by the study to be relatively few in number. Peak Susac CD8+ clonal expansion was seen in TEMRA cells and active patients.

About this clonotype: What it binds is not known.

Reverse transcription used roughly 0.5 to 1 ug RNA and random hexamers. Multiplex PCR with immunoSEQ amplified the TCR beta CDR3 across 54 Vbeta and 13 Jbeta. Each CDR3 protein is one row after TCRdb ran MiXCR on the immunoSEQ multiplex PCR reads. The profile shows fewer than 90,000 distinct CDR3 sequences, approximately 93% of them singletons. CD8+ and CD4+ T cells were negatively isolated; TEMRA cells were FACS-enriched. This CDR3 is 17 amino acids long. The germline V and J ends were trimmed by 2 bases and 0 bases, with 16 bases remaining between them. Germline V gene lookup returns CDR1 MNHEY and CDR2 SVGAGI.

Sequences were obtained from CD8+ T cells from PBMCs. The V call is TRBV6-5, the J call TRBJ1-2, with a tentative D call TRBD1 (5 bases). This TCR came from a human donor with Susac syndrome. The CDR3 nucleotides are TGTGCCAGCAGTTACAGCACCTTCTTGGGGGCTAACTATGGCTACACCTTC. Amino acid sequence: CASSYSTFLGANYGYTF.